This T cell receptor beta chain was sequenced during a study of PD-L1 blockade in urothelial cancer. Across the whole study: Blood analysis took place 3 weeks (second dose) and 6 weeks after treatment start.

Specified time point: pretreatment peripheral blood. CDR1 is SGHAT and CDR2 is FQNNGV in the germline V gene. The J segment lost 7 bases and the V segment lost 3 bases, leaving 14 bases of the junction unmatched. CDR3 size: 16 residues. The data were produced by immunoSEQ multiplex PCR, yet TCRdb's version contains in-frame clones alone and is incomplete. Here the sample spans roughly 54,000 clones, 87% being singletons. This clonotype originated in a woman between 55 and 75 years old with urothelial cancer. The source was PBMCs, collected around atezolizumab (anti-PD-L1) treatment. The chain is built from TRBV11-2 and TRBJ2-7; 8 bases are shared with TRBD2. The CDR3: CASSFLASGPPGEQYF. The CDR3 DNA is TGTGCCAGCAGCTTCTTGGCTAGCGGGCCCCCGGGGGAGCAGTACTTC.